This TCR beta chain is from a study of T-cell memory formation after mild COVID-19. Study observations and caveats: Cross-reactive memory seemingly joined, as some responding clones were found in pre-infection memory. CD4/CD8 balance characterized clones contracting day 15 to 85, and CD4+ skew characterized later expanders. Clones which contracted sat mainly in CM and EM if CD4+, and in EMRA if CD8+.

TCR alpha and TCR beta cDNA libraries with sample barcodes and UMIs came from 5'RACE using constant-segment primers. TCRdb processed the 5' RACE reads anew with MiXCR; each CDR3 protein has one entry. The top ten clones hold about 24% of a sample with roughly 350,000 distinct CDR3 sequences, about an eighth of them seen once. In this sample, this clonotype turned up many times. As yet, its antigen is unknown. This CDR3 has 19 amino acids. V dropped 0 bases and J dropped 3; count of bases not matched to a gene: 8. The germline gives CDR1 LGHNA, CDR2 YNFKEQ. The chain recombines TRBV4-2 with TRBJ2-3, with 14 bases lining up with TRBD2. The TCR sequence derives from a man between 18 and 29 years old who had mild COVID-19 (a few samples of this study predate the infection). Cell type and time point are not known. Sample: PBMCs or a T cell subset sorted from them (not recorded which). Here the CDR3 reads CASSQDLRLAGGTTDTQYF. CDR3 sequence (DNA): TGTGCCAGCAGCCAAGATCTCAGACTAGCGGGGGGGACGACAGATACGCAGTATTTT.